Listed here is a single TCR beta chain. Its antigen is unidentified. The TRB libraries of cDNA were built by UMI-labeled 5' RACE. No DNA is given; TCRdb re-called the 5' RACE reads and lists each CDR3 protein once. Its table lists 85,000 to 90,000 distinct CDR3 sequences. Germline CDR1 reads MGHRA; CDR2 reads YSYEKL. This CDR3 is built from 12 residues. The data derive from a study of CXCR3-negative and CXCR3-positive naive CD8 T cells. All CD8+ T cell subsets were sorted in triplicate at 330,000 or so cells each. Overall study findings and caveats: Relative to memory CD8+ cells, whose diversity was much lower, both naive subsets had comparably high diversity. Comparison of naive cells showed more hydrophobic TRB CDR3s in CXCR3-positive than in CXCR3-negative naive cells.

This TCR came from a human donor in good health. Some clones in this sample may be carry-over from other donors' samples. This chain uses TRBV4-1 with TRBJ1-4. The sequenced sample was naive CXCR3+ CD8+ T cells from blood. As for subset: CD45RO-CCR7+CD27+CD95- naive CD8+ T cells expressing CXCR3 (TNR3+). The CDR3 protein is CASSHAGEKLFF.